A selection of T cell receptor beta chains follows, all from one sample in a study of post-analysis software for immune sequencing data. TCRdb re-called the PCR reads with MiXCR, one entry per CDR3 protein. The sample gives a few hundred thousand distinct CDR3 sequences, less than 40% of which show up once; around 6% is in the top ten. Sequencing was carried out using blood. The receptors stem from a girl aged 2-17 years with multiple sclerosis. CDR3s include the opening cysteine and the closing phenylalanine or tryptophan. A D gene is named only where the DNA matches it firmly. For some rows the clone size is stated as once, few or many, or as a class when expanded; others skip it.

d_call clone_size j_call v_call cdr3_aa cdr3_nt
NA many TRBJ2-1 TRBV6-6 CASRDFGGHNEQFF TGTGCCAGCAGGGATTTCGGGGGTCACAATGAGCAGTTCTTC
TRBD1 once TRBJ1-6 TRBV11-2 CASSTTRDRGSPLHF TGTGCCAGCAGTACCACCCGGGACAGGGGATCACCCCTCCACTTT
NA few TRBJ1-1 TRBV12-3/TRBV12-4 CASSLAGGRGAFF TGTGCCAGCAGTTTAGCGGGGGGACGGGGAGCTTTCTTT
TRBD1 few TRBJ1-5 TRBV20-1 CSARDLYGDDRGIQPQHF TGCAGTGCTAGAGATCTTTACGGAGATGACAGGGGGATTCAGCCCCAGCATTTT
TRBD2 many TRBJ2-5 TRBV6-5 CASSSPSGAKETQYF TGTGCCAGCAGTAGTCCTAGCGGTGCAAAAGAGACCCAGTACTTC
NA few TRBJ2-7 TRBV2 CATRQDSYEQYF TGTGCCACCCGACAGGACTCCTACGAGCAGTACTTC
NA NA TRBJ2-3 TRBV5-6 CASSVTSSSAADTQYF TGTGCCAGCAGCGTGACTAGTTCCTCGGCAGCGGATACGCAGTATTTT
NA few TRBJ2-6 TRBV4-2 CASSQMGAFGANVLTF TGTGCCAGCAGCCAAATGGGGGCATTTGGGGCCAACGTCCTGACTTTC
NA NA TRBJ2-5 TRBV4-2 CASSQVGQGEETQYF TGTGCCAGCAGCCAAGTAGGGCAAGGTGAAGAGACCCAGTACTTC
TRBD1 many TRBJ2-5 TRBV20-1 CSARLFGTVEETQYF TGCAGTGCTAGACTCTTCGGGACAGTAGAAGAGACCCAGTACTTC